The clone carrying this TCR beta chain was detected only a few times. What it binds is not known. The data originate from a study of identical twins. Study-wide results and caveats: For cord blood, abundant beta clonotypes had fewer insertions, unlike memory repertoires, which showed none. Conclusions were based on cross-sectional statistical analysis, without following the same donors. The models systematically underestimated how much out-of-frame TCR alpha was shared in monozygotic twins.

TCRdb re-called the 5' RACE reads with MiXCR, one entry per CDR3 protein. The top ten hold over 0.5% of the sample, which has just over 450,000 distinct CDR3 sequences, 12% to 15% seen once. CDR1 is SGHAT and CDR2 is FQNNGV in the germline V gene. This CDR3 region has 17 residues. Trimming stripped 5 bases from V and 3 bases from J, with 17 bases between. This sample was shared with a second study, whose subject was yellow fever vaccine responses in identical twins. That publication notes: Twins' vaccine T cell response reportedly gave the appearance of partial convergence and partial personalization.

The sequencing sample was made of CD4+ T cells sorted from blood. V and J are TRBV11-2 and TRBJ1-6; D not certain. This TCR was sampled from a woman between 18 and 29 years old in good health. For the CDR3, the DNA is TGTGCCAGCAGCCAAAAGAGGGAGAAAATCTATAATTCACCCCTCCACTTT. It is translated as CASSQKREKIYNSPLHF.